Each of the 2 T cell receptor beta chains below was sequenced from the same sample in a study of T cell repertoires in cytomegalovirus infection. One entry per CDR3 protein, called by TCRdb with MiXCR from the reads. The sample records roughly 990,000 distinct CDR3 sequences, 30% to 40% being singletons. Their cognate antigens are unknown. The specimen was cultured CD8+ T cells from PBMCs, collected from culture after CMV antigen stimulation. Source of these receptors: a human donor in good health (CMV status not recorded). Some clones in this sample may be carry-over from other donors' samples.

The chain employs TRBV15 and TRBJ2-5, with 14 bases fitting TRBD2. With V trimmed by 5 bases and J by 0 bases, 5 bases remained unmatched. Per the germline V gene, CDR1 is LNHNV and CDR2 is YYDKDF (reference sequence). The length of the CDR3 is 17 residues. The CDR3 nucleotides are TGTGCCACCAGCCTCGGACTAGCGGGGGGATACCAAGAGACCCAGTACTTC. Translation gives CATSLGLAGGYQETQYF. Complete variable domain (other parts from reference TRBV15 and TRBJ2-5): DAMVIQNPRYQVTQFGKPVTLSCSQTLNHNVMYWYQQKSSQAPKLLFHYYDKDFNNEADTPDNFQSRRPNTSFCFLDIRSPGLGDTAMYLCATSLGLAGGYQETQYFGPGTRLLVL.

The chain uses TRBV19 and TRBJ1-5; tentatively, D is TRBD1 (6 bases). The CDR3 loop spans 15 amino acids. Germline V CDR1 and CDR2: LNHDA, SQIVND (reference sequence). The germline V and J ends were trimmed by 7 bases and 4 bases, with 17 bases remaining between them. The CDR3 protein is CASTPFGQLNQPQHF. The CDR3 bases are TGTGCCAGTACCCCCTTCGGACAGTTGAATCAGCCCCAGCATTTT.